The T cell receptor beta chain described here comes from a study of blood T cell repertoires in COVID-19. Across the whole study: Collection of acute and convalescent COVID-19 samples took place in the United States, Italy and Spain. PBMCs, B-cell-depleted T cells, or T cells were the source of the cDNA or gDNA that made up the material.

This CDR3 is built from 14 residues. Trimming left V 3 bases short and J 7 bases short, with 17 bases between. Germline CDR1 reads SGHKS; CDR2 reads YYEKEE (reference sequence). This clone was observed once. As handled by the study authors: Scientists estimated how many nucleated cells there were by amplifying reference gene primers. Here immunoSEQ multiplex PCR was the method, and the copy in TCRdb shows in-frame clones only, minus some. V and J calls and clone size come straight from that table; D and trimming were deduced from the DNA. The sample includes some 31,000 clones, roughly nine tenths seen only once; the top ten take under 2.5%.

The sample taken for sequencing was peripheral blood. V usage is TRBV5-5 and J usage is TRBJ2-7; D not certain. This TCR came from a man aged 50 to 59 with active COVID-19. In nucleotides, the CDR3 is TGTGCCAGCAGCTCTACACTTAATTACGGGGAGCAGTACTTC. Protein: CASSSTLNYGEQYF.